This TCR beta chain was captured by sequencing in a study of blood T cell repertoires in COVID-19. This CDR3 region has 15 residues. Trimming shortened V by 3 bases and J by 1 base, and 10 bases separated the two germline ends. In germline, CDR1 is MRHNA, CDR2 SNTAGT. Sequencing was performed with immunoSEQ multiplex PCR; in TCRdb, only in-frame clones are kept and a portion is missing. This sample carries about 22,000 clones, about 92% of them seen once, and the ten largest clones take 2.5% to 3%. This receptor was taken from a man between 65 and 80 years old with acute or convalescent COVID-19. The chain joins TRBV6-4 to TRBJ1-5; TRBD1 is a possible D gene (6 bases). Sequenced input: peripheral blood. The CDR3 loop reads CASSEQGESNQPQHF. In DNA, the CDR3 is TGTGCCAGCAGTGAACAGGGAGAGAGCAATCAGCCCCAGCATTTT.